The entry that follows covers one TCR beta chain sequence. Sequencing used immunoSEQ multiplex PCR; TCRdb keeps in-frame clones, though not all of them. The sample lists 35,000 to 50,000 clones, about 88% seen once, with 0.9% to 1.5% in the top ten. In germline, CDR1 is GTSNPN, CDR2 SVGIG (reference sequence). The CDR3 runs to 12 residues. V was trimmed by 2 bases and J by 11 bases, leaving 15 bases between them. This sample was included in a study of T cell changes during pregnancy in multiple sclerosis. This receptor was identified in a female donor with multiple sclerosis, enrolled in a pregnancy study. V gene TRBV30 combines with J gene TRBJ1-1; tentatively, D is TRBD1 (6 bases). This specimen consisted of CD4+ T cells from peripheral blood mononuclear cells, obtained in the second trimester of pregnancy. CDR3 sequence reads: CAWSPPGVGAFF. The DNA of the CDR3 is TGTGCCTGGAGTCCACCAGGGGTTGGGGCTTTCTTT. Supplemented by reference TRBV30 and TRBJ1-1, the full variable domain reads SQTIHQWPATLVQPVGSPLSLECTVEGTSNPNLYWYRQAAGRGLQLLFYSVGIGQISSEVPQNLSASRPQDRQFILSSKKLLLSDSGFYLCAWSPPGVGAFFGQGTRLTVV.